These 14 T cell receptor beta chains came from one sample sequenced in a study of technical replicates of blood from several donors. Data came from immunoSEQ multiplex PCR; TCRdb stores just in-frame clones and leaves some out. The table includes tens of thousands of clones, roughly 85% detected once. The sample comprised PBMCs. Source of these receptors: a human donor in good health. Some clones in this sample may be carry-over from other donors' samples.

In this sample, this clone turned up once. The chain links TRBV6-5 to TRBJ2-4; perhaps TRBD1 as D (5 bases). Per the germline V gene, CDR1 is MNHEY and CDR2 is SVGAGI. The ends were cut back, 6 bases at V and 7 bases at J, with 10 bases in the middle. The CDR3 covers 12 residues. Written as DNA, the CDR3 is TGTGCCAGCAGAACCCAGGGTAACATTCAGTACTTC. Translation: CASRTQGNIQYF.

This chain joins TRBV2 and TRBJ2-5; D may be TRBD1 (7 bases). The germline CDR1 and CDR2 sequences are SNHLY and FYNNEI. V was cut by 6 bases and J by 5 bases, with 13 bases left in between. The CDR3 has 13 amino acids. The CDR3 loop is CASSQGGGETQYF. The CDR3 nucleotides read TGTGCCAGCAGCCAGGGGGGTGGCGAGACCCAGTACTTC.

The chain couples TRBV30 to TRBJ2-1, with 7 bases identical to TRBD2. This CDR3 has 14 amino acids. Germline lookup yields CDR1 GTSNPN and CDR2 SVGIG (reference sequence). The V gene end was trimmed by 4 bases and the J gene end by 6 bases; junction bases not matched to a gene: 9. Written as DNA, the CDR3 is TGTGCCTGGACGTTAGGACTAGGATTCAATGAGCAGTTCTTC. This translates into CAWTLGLGFNEQFF.

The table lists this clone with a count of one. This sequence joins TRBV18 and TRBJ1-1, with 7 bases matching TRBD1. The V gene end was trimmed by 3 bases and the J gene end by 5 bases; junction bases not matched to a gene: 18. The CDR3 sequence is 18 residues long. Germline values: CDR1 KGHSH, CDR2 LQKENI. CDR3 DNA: TGTGCCAGCTCACCGCCTACTCGGCCACAGGGGCTGACGACTGAAGCTTTCTTT. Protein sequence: CASSPPTRPQGLTTEAFF.

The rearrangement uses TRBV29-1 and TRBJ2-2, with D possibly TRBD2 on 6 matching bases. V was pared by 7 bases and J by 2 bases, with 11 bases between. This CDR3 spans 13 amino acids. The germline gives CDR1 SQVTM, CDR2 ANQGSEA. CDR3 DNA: TGCAGCGGGAGGGAACCTAACACCGGGGAGCTGTTTTTT. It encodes CSGREPNTGELFF.

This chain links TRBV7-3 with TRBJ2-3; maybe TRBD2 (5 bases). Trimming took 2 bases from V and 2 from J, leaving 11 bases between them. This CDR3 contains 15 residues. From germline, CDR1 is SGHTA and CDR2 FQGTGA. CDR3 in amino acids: CASSLLGRVTDTQYF. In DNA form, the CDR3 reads TGTGCCAGCAGCTTATTAGGGCGGGTCACAGATACGCAGTATTTT.

CDR3 protein: CASSQTRSYTNEQFF. The CDR3 nucleotides are TGCGCCAGCAGCCAAACGCGTTCCTATACGAATGAGCAGTTCTTC. This chain joins TRBV4-1 and TRBJ2-1, with unresolved D. The CDR3 has 15 amino acids. The V and J ends lost 2 bases and 7 bases respectively, with 15 bases between them. The V gene's germline CDR1 is MGHRA and CDR2 YSYEKL.

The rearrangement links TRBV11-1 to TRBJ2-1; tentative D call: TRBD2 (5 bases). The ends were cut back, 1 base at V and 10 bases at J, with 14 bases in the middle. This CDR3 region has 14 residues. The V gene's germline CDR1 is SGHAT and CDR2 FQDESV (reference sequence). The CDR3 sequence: CASSLGRTSGEQFF. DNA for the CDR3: TGTGCCAGCAGCTTAGGTAGGACCAGCGGCGAGCAGTTCTTC. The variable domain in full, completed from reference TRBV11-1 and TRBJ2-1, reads EAEVAQSPRYKITEKSQAVAFWCDPISGHATLYWYRQILGQGPELLVQFQDESVVDDSQLPKDRFSAERLKGVDSTLKIQPAELGDSAMYLCASSLGRTSGEQFFGPGTRLTVL.

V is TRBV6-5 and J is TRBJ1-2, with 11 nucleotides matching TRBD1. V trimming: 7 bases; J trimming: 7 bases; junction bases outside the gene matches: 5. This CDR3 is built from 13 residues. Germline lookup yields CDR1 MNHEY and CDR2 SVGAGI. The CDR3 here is CASTGQGAGGYTF. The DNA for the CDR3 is TGTGCCAGCACCGGACAGGGGGCGGGTGGCTACACCTTC.

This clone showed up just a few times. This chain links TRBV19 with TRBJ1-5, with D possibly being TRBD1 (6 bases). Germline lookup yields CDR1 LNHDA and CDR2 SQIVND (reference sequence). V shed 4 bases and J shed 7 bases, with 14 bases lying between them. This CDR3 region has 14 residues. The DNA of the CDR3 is TGTGCCAGTAGTACGACAGGTCTTGGGCAGCCCCAGCATTTT. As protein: CASSTTGLGQPQHF. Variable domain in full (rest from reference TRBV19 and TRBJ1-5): DGGITQSPKYLFRKEGQNVTLSCEQNLNHDAMYWYRQDPGQGLRLIYYSQIVNDFQKGDIAEGYSVSREKKESFPLTVTSAQKNPTAFYLCASSTTGLGQPQHFGDGTRLSIL.

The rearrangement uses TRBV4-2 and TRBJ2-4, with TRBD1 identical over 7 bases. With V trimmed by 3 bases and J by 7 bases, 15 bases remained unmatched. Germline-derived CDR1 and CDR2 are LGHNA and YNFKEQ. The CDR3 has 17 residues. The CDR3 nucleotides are TGTGCCAGCAGCCAGCGGTCGGACTGGGACAGAGGGAACATTCAGTACTTC. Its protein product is CASSQRSDWDRGNIQYF.

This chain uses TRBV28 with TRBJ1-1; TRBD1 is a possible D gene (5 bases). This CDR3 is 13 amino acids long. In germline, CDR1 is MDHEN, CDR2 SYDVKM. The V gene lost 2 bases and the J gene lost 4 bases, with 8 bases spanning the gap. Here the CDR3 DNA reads TGTGCCAGCAGTTTACAGGGAGGCACTGAAGCTTTCTTT. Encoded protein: CASSLQGGTEAFF. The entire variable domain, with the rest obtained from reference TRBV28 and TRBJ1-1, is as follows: DVKVTQSSRYLVKRTGEKVFLECVQDMDHENMFWYRQDPGLGLRLIYFSYDVKMKEKGDIPEGYSVSREKKERFSLILESASTNQTSMYLCASSLQGGTEAFFGQGTRLTVV.

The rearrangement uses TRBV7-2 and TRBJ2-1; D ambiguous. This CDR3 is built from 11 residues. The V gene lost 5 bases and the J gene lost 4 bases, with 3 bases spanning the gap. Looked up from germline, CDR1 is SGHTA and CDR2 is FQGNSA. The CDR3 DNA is TGTGCCAGCAGCCCATACAATGAGCAGTTCTTC. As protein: CASSPYNEQFF.

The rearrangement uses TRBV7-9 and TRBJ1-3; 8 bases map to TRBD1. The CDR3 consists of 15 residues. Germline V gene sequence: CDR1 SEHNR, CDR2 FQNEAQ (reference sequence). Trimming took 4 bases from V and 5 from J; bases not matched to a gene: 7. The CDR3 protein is CASSWVGQDRNTIYF. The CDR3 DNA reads TGTGCCAGCAGCTGGGTGGGACAGGACAGAAACACCATATATTTT.